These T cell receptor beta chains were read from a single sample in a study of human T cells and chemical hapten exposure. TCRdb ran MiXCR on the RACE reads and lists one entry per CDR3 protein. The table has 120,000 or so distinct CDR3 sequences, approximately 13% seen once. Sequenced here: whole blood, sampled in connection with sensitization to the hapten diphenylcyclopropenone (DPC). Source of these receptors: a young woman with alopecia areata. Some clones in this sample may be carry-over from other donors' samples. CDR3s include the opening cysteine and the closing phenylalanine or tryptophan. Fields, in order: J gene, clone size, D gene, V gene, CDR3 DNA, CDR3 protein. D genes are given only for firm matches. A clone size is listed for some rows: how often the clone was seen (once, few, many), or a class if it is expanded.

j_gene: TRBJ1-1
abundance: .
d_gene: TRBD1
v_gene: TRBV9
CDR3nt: TGTGCCAGCAGCCCCCGGACAGGGGGCCCTGAAGCTTTCTTT
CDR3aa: CASSPRTGGPEAFF

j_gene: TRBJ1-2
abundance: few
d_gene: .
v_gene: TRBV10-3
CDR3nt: TGTGCCATCAGTGAGTCCGGGGTCGGTGGCACCTTC
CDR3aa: CAISESGVGGTF

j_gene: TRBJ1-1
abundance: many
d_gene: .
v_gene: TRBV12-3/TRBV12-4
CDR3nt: TGTGCCAGCAGTCCTACGCGGGGGAACATAGCCACTGAAGCTTTCTTT
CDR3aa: CASSPTRGNIATEAFF

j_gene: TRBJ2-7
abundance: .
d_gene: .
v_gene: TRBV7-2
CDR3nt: TGTGCCAGCAGCTTAGCCGCGGACGGTTCCTACGAGCAGTACTTC
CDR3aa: CASSLAADGSYEQYF

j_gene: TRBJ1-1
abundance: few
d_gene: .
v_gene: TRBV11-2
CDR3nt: TGTGCCAGCAGCTCGCAGGGGAGGGAGACTGAAGCTTTCTTT
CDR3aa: CASSSQGRETEAFF

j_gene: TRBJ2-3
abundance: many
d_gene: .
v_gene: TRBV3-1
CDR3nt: TGTGCCAGCAGCCAAGCGGGGGACCCCACAGATACGCAGTATTTT
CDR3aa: CASSQAGDPTDTQYF

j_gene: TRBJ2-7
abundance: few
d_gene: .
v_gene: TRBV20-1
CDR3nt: TGCAGTGCTGCGGCAGGGCTGAACTCCTACGAGCAGTACTTC
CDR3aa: CSAAAGLNSYEQYF

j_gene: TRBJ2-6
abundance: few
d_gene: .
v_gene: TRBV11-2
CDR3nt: TGTGCCAGCAGCTTAGGCCCTCTGGGGAGGTCCCCTGGGGCCAACGTCCTGACTTTC
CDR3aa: CASSLGPLGRSPGANVLTF

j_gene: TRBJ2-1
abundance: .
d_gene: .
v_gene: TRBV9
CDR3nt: TGTGCCAGCAGCGTCTCACCAACCGATGAGCAGTTCTTC
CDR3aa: CASSVSPTDEQFF

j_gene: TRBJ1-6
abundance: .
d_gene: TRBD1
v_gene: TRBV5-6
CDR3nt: TGTGCCAGCAGCCGGACAGGGGATAATTCACCCCTCCACTTT
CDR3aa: CASSRTGDNSPLHF

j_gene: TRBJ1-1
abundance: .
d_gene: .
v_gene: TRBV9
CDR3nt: TGTGCCAGCAGCGGAGGAGCTGAAGCTTTCTTT
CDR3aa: CASSGGAEAFF

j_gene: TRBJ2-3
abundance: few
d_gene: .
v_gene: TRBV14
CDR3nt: TGTGCCAGCAGCCAGGGACATCGTACGCAGTATTTT
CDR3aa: CASSQGHRTQYF

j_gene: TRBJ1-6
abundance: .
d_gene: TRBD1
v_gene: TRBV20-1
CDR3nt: TGCAGTGCCCCGGACAGGGCGAGCTCCTATAATTCACCCCTCCACTTT
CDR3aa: CSAPDRASSYNSPLHF

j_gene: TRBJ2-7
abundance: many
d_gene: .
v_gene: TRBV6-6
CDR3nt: TGTGCCAGCAGTATTACTCGGGGCTATGCAAGAATCTACGAGCAGTACTTC
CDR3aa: CASSITRGYARIYEQYF

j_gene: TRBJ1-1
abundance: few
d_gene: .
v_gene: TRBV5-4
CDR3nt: TGTGCCAGCAGCACTACGGGCCCCGAAGCTTTCTTT
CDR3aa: CASSTTGPEAFF

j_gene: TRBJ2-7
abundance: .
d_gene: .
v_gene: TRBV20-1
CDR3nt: TGCAGTGCTCGGAGCACGGGGTCCCGGTACGAGCAGTACTTC
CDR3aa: CSARSTGSRYEQYF

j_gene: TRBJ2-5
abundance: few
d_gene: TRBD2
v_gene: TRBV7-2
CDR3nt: TGTGCCAGCAGCTTTTTCGCAGCGGGGGCAGAAACCCAGTACTTC
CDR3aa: CASSFFAAGAETQYF

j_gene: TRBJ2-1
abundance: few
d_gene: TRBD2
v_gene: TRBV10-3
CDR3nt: TGTGCCATCAGACAGAGCGGGGGGGCCACCTACAATGAGCAGTTCTTC
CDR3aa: CAIRQSGGATYNEQFF

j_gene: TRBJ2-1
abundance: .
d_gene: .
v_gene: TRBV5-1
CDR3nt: TGCGCCAGCAGCTTGGGGCAGGGAGCGGATGAGCAGTTCTTC
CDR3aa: CASSLGQGADEQFF

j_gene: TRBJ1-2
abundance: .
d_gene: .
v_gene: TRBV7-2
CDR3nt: TGTGCCAGCAGCTTACGTCTGACAGCAGGGGTCTATGGCTACACCTTC
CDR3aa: CASSLRLTAGVYGYTF

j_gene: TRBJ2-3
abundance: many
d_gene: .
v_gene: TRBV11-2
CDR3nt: TGTGCCAGCAGCCCCCGGACAACCACAGATACGCAGTATTTT
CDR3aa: CASSPRTTTDTQYF

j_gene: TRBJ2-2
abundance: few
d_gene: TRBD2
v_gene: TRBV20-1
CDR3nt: TGCAGTGCTAGGCACCAGCGGGGGCCCGGCACCGGGGAGCTGTTTTTT
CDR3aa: CSARHQRGPGTGELFF

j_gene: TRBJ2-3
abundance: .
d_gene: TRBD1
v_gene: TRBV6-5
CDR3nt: TGTGCCAGCAGGCCGGACAGGGGGAGCACAGATACGCAGTATTTT
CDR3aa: CASRPDRGSTDTQYF

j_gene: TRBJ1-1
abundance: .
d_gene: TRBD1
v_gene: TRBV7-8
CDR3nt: TGTGCCAGCAGCCCCAGGGGGAAGGACACTGAAGCTTTCTTT
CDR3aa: CASSPRGKDTEAFF

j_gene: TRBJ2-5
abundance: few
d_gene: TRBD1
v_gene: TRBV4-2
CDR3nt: TGTGCCAGCAGCCCCACTCCCCGTGGGACAGGGTGGGAGGAAGAGACCCAGTACTTC
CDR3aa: CASSPTPRGTGWEEETQYF

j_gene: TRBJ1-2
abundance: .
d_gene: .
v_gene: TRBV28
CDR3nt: TGTGCCAGCAGTTATGAGGGGTCCTATGGCTACACCTTC
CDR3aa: CASSYEGSYGYTF

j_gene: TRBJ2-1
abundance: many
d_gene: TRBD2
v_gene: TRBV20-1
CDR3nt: TGCAGTGCTCCAGTCGGGGGGAGCTCCTACAATGAGCAGTTCTTC
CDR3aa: CSAPVGGSSYNEQFF

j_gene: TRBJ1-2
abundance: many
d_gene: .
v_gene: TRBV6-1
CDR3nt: TGTGCCAGCAGTGAAAATTACAGGGAGTATGGCTACACCTTC
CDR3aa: CASSENYREYGYTF

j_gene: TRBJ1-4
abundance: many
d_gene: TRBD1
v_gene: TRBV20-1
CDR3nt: TGCAGTGCTAGAGACCCGCTGGACAGGGGGGGGGAAAAACTGTTTTTT
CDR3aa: CSARDPLDRGGEKLFF

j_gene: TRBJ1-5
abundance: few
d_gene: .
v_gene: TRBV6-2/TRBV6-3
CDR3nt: TGTGCCAGCAACAGGGCAGTCGATCAGCCCCAGCATTTT
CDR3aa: CASNRAVDQPQHF

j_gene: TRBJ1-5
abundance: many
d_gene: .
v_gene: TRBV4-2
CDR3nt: TGTGCCAGCAGCCAAGCTCTATTAATGGGGAGCAATCAGCCCCAGCATTTT
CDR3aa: CASSQALLMGSNQPQHF

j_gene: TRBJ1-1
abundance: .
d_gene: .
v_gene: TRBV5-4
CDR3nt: TGTGCCAGCAGACCCGGGGGTGACACTGAAGCTTTCTTT
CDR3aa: CASRPGGDTEAFF

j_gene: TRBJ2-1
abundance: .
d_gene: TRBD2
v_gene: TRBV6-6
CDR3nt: TGTGCCAGCACCTACATAGCGGGGGGGCGTGTCAATGAGCAGTTCTTC
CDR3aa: CASTYIAGGRVNEQFF

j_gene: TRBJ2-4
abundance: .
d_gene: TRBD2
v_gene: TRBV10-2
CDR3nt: TGCGCCAGCAGTGAGTCGTCGCTAGCGGGGGCCCAGTTAGCCAAAAACATTCAGTACTTC
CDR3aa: CASSESSLAGAQLAKNIQYF

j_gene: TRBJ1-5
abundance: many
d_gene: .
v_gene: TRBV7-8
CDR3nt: TGTGCCAGCAGCTTAGTCCCTAATCAGCCCCAGCATTTT
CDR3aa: CASSLVPNQPQHF

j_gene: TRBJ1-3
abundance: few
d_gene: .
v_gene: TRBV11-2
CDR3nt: TGTGCCAGCAGCTTCCCGTTAGGAAACACCATATATTTT
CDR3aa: CASSFPLGNTIYF

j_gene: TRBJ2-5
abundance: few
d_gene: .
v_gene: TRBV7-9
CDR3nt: TGTGCCAGCAGCTTCAGCAGGTTCCAAGAGACCCAGTACTTC
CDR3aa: CASSFSRFQETQYF

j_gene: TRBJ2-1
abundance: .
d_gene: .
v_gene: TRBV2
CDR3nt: TGTGCCATCGGGAGGGACAGGGTCTACAATGAGCAGTTCTTC
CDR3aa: CAIGRDRVYNEQFF

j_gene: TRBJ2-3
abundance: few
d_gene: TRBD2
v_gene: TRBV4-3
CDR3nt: TGCGCCAGCAGCCAAGATTCCCGAGCGGGGGGCACAGATACGCAGTATTTT
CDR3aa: CASSQDSRAGGTDTQYF

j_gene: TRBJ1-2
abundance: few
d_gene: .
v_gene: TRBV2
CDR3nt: TGTGCCAGCAGTGAAGTGGTGGGTTACGGCTACACCTTC
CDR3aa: CASSEVVGYGYTF

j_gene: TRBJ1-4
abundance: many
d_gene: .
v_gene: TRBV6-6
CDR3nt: TGTGCCAGCAGTTACGTCGGTGAAAAACTGTTTTTT
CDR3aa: CASSYVGEKLFF

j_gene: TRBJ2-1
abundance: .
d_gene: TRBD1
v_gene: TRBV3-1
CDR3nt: TGTGCCAGCAGCCAACGGGACAGATACAATGAGCAGTTCTTC
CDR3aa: CASSQRDRYNEQFF

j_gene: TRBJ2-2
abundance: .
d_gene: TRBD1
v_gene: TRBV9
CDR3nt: TGTGCCAGCAGCGCCTCCCCGGACAGGATCACCGGGGAGCTGTTTTTT
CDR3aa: CASSASPDRITGELFF

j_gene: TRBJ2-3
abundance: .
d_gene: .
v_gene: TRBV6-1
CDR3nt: TGTGCCAGCGCGACGGGTAGGCCAAACACAGATACGCAGTATTTT
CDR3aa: CASATGRPNTDTQYF

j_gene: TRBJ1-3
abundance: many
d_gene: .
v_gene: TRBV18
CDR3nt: TGTGCCAGCTCACCATCTGGAAACACCATATATTTT
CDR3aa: CASSPSGNTIYF